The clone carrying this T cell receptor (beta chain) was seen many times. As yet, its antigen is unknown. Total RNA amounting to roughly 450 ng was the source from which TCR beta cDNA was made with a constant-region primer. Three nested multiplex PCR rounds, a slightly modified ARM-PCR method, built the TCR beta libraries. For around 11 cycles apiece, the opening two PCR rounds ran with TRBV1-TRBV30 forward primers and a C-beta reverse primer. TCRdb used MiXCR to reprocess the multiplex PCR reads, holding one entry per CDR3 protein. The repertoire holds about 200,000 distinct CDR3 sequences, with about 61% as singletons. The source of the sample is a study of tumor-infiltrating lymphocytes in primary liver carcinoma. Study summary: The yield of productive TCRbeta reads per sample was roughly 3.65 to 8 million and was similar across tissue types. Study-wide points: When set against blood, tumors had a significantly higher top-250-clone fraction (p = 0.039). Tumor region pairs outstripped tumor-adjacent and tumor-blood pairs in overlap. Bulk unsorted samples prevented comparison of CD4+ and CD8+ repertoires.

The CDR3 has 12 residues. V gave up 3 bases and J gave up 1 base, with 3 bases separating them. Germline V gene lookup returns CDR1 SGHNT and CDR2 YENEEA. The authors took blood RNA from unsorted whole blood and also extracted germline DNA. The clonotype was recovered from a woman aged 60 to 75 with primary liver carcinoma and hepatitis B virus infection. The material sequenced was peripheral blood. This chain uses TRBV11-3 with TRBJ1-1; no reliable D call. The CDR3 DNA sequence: TGTGCCAGCAGCTTGACGAACACTGAAGCTTTCTTT. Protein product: CASSLTNTEAFF.